This entry lists 9 T cell receptor beta chains sequenced from one sample in a study of T cells in Graves' hyperthyroidism and ophthalmopathy. There were TCR beta CDR3 regions amplified from RNA transcripts. Initially, a first-round RT-PCR of the TCR CDR3 employed the HTBI primer set. In TCRdb, the multiplex PCR reads were re-called with MiXCR into one record per CDR3 protein. The data show 600,000 to 700,000 distinct CDR3 sequences, roughly 46% seen once. Sequences were obtained from peripheral blood or thyroid tissue (not recorded which). These receptors came from an adult man with Graves' disease, either hyperthyroidism or ophthalmopathy (not recorded which).

Details on this clonotype: A clone one base away is much larger, so this may be a read error. V and J are TRBV29-1 and TRBJ1-2; D is undetermined. Trimming stripped 3 bases from V and 4 bases from J, with 3 bases between. The CDR3 runs 10 residues. The germline gives CDR1 SQVTM, CDR2 ANQGSEA. CDR3 DNA: TGCAGCGTTGAGCCCTATGGCTACACCTTC. Amino acid sequence: CSVEPYGYTF.

There are many counts of this clonotype. This chain joins TRBV20-1 and TRBJ1-4; no clear D. There are 14 residues in the CDR3. V lost 1 base and J 4 bases, leaving 10 bases between the germline ends. The germline gives CDR1 DFQATT, CDR2 SNEGSKA (reference sequence). DNA of the CDR3: TGCAGTGCTAGAGTGTCGAAGTATAATGAAAAACTGTTTTTT. Its protein product is CSARVSKYNEKLFF.

In its sample, this clonotype was seen many times. The chain has TRBV7-9 and TRBJ1-1; D gene unclear. Trimming shortened V by 7 bases and J by 8 bases, and 14 bases separated the two germline ends. Germline lookup yields CDR1 SEHNR and CDR2 FQNEAQ (reference sequence). This CDR3 contains 12 residues. The chain's CDR3 is CASTTAWEEAFF. The CDR3 DNA reads TGTGCCAGCACCACCGCCTGGGAGGAAGCTTTCTTT.

There are a few counts of this clonotype. The V call is TRBV6-5, the J call TRBJ1-1; D ambiguous. This CDR3 contains 14 residues. V was trimmed by 2 bases and J by 2 bases, leaving 9 bases between them. Germline lookup yields CDR1 MNHEY and CDR2 SVGAGI. CDR3 sequence: CASSYDGVNTEAFF. As DNA, the CDR3 is TGTGCCAGCAGTTACGATGGGGTAAACACTGAAGCTTTCTTT.

This clonotype appeared many times. The rearrangement joins TRBV14 to TRBJ1-2; no clear D. The germline V and J ends were trimmed by 0 bases and 7 bases, with 9 bases remaining between them. From germline, CDR1 is SGHDN and CDR2 FVKESK. The CDR3 totals 13 residues. For the CDR3, the DNA is TGTGCCAGCAGCCAAGATAGTGTGGGTGGCTACACCTTC. This translates into CASSQDSVGGYTF.

The chain employs TRBV2 and TRBJ2-5; TRBD1 is a possible D gene (6 bases). CDR1 is SNHLY and CDR2 is FYNNEI in the germline V gene. With 1 base removed from V and 5 bases from J, the gap between germline ends came to 8 bases. The CDR3 sequence is 13 residues long. The CDR3 spells CASSEVGAETQYF. The CDR3 DNA reads as TGTGCCAGCAGTGAAGTGGGGGCTGAGACCCAGTACTTC. Full variable domain (outside the CDR3, taken from reference TRBV2 and TRBJ2-5): EPEVTQTPSHQVTQMGQEVILRCVPISNHLYFYWYRQILGQKVEFLVSFYNNEISEKSEIFDDQFSVERPDGSNFTLKIRSTKLEDSAMYFCASSEVGAETQYFGPGTRLLVL.

The chain recombines TRBV12-3 or TRBV12-4 with TRBJ1-5; D is unclear. The CDR3 runs 16 residues. Trimming took 1 base from V and 0 from J, leaving 10 bases between them. CDR3 loop: CASSLGQIASNQPQHF. In DNA form, the CDR3 reads TGTGCCAGCAGTTTAGGCCAGATTGCTAGCAATCAGCCCCAGCATTTT.

The chain recombines TRBV5-6 with TRBJ1-4; TRBD1 is a possible D gene (5 bases). V lost 1 base and J lost 8, with 12 bases in between. The germline CDR1 and CDR2 sequences are SGHDT and YYEEEE. The CDR3 extends over 14 amino acids. The CDR3 sequence: CASSLSGALEKLFF. CDR3 DNA: TGTGCCAGCAGCTTGTCTGGGGCTTTAGAAAAACTGTTTTTT.

This clonotype was seen a single time. The junction shows a germline mismatch at one end, possibly a read error. V usage is TRBV29-1 and J usage is TRBJ2-7, with 7 nucleotides matching TRBD2. Germline V gene lookup returns CDR1 SQVTM and CDR2 ANQGSEA. CDR3 length equals 13 residues. CDR3 residues: CSVGGGGTYEQYF. The CDR3 nucleotides are TGCAGCGTTGGAGGCGGGGGAACCTACGAGCAGTATTTC.